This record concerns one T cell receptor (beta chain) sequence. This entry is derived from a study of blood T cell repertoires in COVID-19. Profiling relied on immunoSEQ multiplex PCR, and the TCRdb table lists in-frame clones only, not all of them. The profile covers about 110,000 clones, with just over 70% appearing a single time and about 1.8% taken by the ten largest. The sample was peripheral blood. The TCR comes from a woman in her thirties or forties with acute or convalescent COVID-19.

Here the CDR3 reads CASTPGTMNTEAFF. In DNA form, the CDR3 reads TGCGCCAGCACCCCCGGGACTATGAACACTGAAGCTTTCTTT. The V gene is TRBV5-1, the J gene TRBJ1-1, with D possibly TRBD1 on 5 matching bases. CDR3 length: 14 amino acids. V shed 6 bases and J shed 0 bases, with 12 bases lying between them. CDR1 is SGHRS and CDR2 is YFSETQ in the germline V gene.